The 24 T cell receptor beta chains below all came from one sample that was sequenced in a study of cytomegalovirus exposure and HLA in healthy donors. In the PCR, 60 Vbeta and 13 Jbeta primers were used. Sequencing was performed with immunoSEQ multiplex PCR; in TCRdb, only in-frame clones are kept and a portion is missing. Its clone listing holds about 200,000 clones. The sample was PBMCs. The receptors shown here come from a girl aged 2 to 9 in good health and CMV-seropositive.

This chain uses TRBV29-1 with TRBJ2-7; maybe TRBD2 (5 bases). The J call may not be correct, given that the DNA end is closer to TRBJ2-1. Per germline, CDR1 SQVTM and CDR2 ANQGSEA. This CDR3 is built from 10 residues. The CDR3 DNA follows: TGCAGCGTCTCTCGGGAAGAGCAGTTCTTC. Translated, it gives CSVSREEQFF.

The chain carries TRBV4-2 and TRBJ2-1; 14 nucleotides agree with TRBD2. Germline CDR1 is LGHNA and CDR2 is YNFKEQ. The J segment lost 11 bases and the V segment lost 0 bases, leaving 12 bases of the junction unmatched. The length of the CDR3 is 18 residues. The CDR3 region is CASSQDPPGLAGGPQQFF. The CDR3 nucleotides read TGTGCCAGCAGCCAAGATCCTCCAGGACTAGCGGGAGGTCCCCAGCAGTTCTTC.

V usage is TRBV15 and J usage is TRBJ2-1, with 7 bases aligning to TRBD2. The germline V gene has CDR1 LNHNV and CDR2 YYDKDF (reference sequence). After removal of 0 bases from V and 7 bases from J, the junction contained 6 bases not matched to a gene. The CDR3 length is 15 residues. The CDR3 nucleotides read TGTGCCACCAGCAGAGACCAGAACGGGGGGAATGAGCAGTTCTTC. It translates to CATSRDQNGGNEQFF.

The V gene is TRBV4-1, the J gene TRBJ2-1; 8 positions match TRBD1. The CDR3 spans 15 residues. Losses at the gene ends were 1 base for V and 1 base for J; bases not matched to a gene: 0. Germline loops: CDR1 MGHRA, CDR2 YSYEKL. The CDR3 reads CASSQGQGSYNEQFF. The CDR3 DNA sequence: TGCGCCAGCAGCCAAGGACAGGGGTCCTACAATGAGCAGTTCTTC.

The CDR3 sequence is CASRDRGTNGYTF. In DNA, the CDR3 is TGTGCCAGCAGGGACAGGGGGACGAATGGCTACACCTTC. The genes are TRBV2 and TRBJ1-2, with TRBD1 matching over 10 bases. J gave up 6 bases and V 6 bases, and 4 bases lay outside the gene matches. Germline-derived CDR1 and CDR2 are SNHLY and FYNNEI. The CDR3 loop spans 13 amino acids.

The chain has TRBV27 and TRBJ2-2, with D perhaps TRBD2 (7 bases). The CDR3 consists of 14 residues. CDR1 is MNHEY and CDR2 is SMNVEV in the germline V gene (reference sequence). Trimming stripped 2 bases from V and 6 bases from J, with 10 bases between. The CDR3 spells CASSLTGGPGELFF. The CDR3 nucleotides are TGTGCCAGCAGTTTAACGGGGGGCCCCGGGGAGCTGTTTTTT.

On this clone itself: Sequence at one end of the junction differs from germline and may be a read error. The chain couples TRBV7-9 to TRBJ2-3, with D maybe TRBD1 (6 bases). The V gene's germline CDR1 is SEHNR and CDR2 FQNEAQ (reference sequence). This CDR3 is 13 amino acids long. DNA of the CDR3: TGTGCCAGCAGCTTGACAGGCACAGATGCGCAGTATTTT. This translates into CASSLTGTDAQYF.

Comments on this clone: In the same sample, other DNA sequences code for this CDR3. This chain links TRBV2 with TRBJ2-2, with no clear D. The V end was cut by 7 bases, the J end by 5 bases, with 11 bases between. The CDR3 totals 13 residues. Germline CDR1 is SNHLY and CDR2 is FYNNEI. CDR3 coding DNA: TGTGCCAGCACTCTATCTTTAACCGGGGAGCTGTTTTTT. Encoded protein: CASTLSLTGELFF.

The V and J genes are TRBV28 and TRBJ2-5; tentatively, D is TRBD1 (5 bases). From germline, CDR1 is MDHEN and CDR2 SYDVKM. The CDR3 covers 13 residues. V gave up 3 bases and J gave up 4 bases, with 9 bases separating them. The CDR3 region is CASSFVQGETQYF. CDR3 nucleotides: TGTGCCAGCAGTTTCGTCCAGGGAGAGACCCAGTACTTC.

The rearrangement uses TRBV6-1 and TRBJ2-7; TRBD1 might be the D (5 bases). The V end lost 8 bases, the J end lost 3 bases, and 11 bases lay between the germline ends. The CDR3 sequence is 12 residues long. CDR1 and CDR2 from the germline V gene are MNHNS and SASEGT. The CDR3 bases are TGTGCCAGCGCAGGGTCCCGCTACGAGCAGTACTTC. Its translation is CASAGSRYEQYF.

The chain couples TRBV5-1 to TRBJ2-7, with TRBD2 identical over 9 bases. V trimming: 4 bases; J trimming: 2 bases; junction bases outside the gene matches: 4. Germline V gene lookup returns CDR1 SGHRS and CDR2 YFSETQ. CDR3 length: 14 amino acids. The CDR3 nucleotides read TGCGCCAGCAGCGAGACTAGCGGACCCTACGAGCAGTACTTC. It translates to CASSETSGPYEQYF.

The genes are TRBV10-3 and TRBJ2-7; 8 positions agree with TRBD1. This CDR3 is 15 amino acids long. The germline CDR1 and CDR2 sequences are ENHRY and SYGVKD. The V segment lost 4 bases and the J segment 3 bases; nucleotides outside the gene matches: 8. The CDR3 bases are TGTGCCATCAGTGTAGCGGAACAGGGGGTCTACGAGCAGTACTTC. It translates to CAISVAEQGVYEQYF.

As regards this clone: The conserved phenylalanine or tryptophan normally closing the CDR3 is absent here, so this likely arose from a read error. The V gene is TRBV6-1, the J gene TRBJ2-7; no definite D call. Deletions cut 1 base from V and 7 bases from J, with 11 bases between. The V gene's germline CDR1 is MNHNS and CDR2 SASEGT. The CDR3 extends over 13 amino acids. CDR3 in DNA: TGTGCCAGCAGTGAAGTCCCCCAACTAGAGCAGTACCTC. Translation gives CASSEVPQLEQYL.

The chain is built from TRBV5-1 and TRBJ1-1; 7 bases are a match to TRBD1. Germline V gene data show CDR1 as SGHRS and CDR2 as YFSETQ. V gave up 3 bases and J gave up 1 base; unmatched junction bases: 3. This CDR3 is 14 amino acids long. CDR3 in amino acids: CASSSTGSNTEAFF. The CDR3 region has the DNA TGCGCCAGCAGCTCGACAGGGTCGAACACTGAAGCTTTCTTT. Drawing the rest from reference TRBV5-1 and TRBJ1-1, the complete variable domain is KAGVTQTPRYLIKTRGQQVTLSCSPISGHRSVSWYQQTPGQGLQFLFEYFSETQRNKGNFPGRFSGRQFSNSRSEMNVSTLELGDSALYLCASSSTGSNTEAFFGQGTRLTVV.

This chain joins TRBV10-3 and TRBJ2-2, with 10 nucleotides matching TRBD2. The CDR3 loop spans 15 amino acids. Germline trimming cut 4 bases from V and 6 bases from J; bases unmatched to any gene: 5. Germline V gene data show CDR1 as ENHRY and CDR2 as SYGVKD. The CDR3 region is CAISGWTSGAGELFF. The CDR3, as DNA: TGTGCCATCAGTGGGTGGACTAGCGGTGCCGGGGAGCTGTTTTTT.

The gene calls are TRBV28 and TRBJ1-2; TRBD1 might be the D (5 bases). The CDR3 extends over 17 amino acids. Germline V gene data show CDR1 as MDHEN and CDR2 as SYDVKM. Between the trimmed V and J ends, which lost 4 bases and 2 bases, there was a span of 20 bases. CDR3 protein: CASSSDQGLTLNYGYTF. In DNA, the CDR3 is TGTGCCAGCAGTTCCGACCAGGGACTGACCTTGAACTATGGCTACACCTTC.

The chain uses TRBV7-9 and TRBJ2-3; TRBD2 matches at 11 bases. Unmatched junction bases numbered 7, after V lost 5 bases and J lost 0 bases. This CDR3 is built from 17 residues. From germline, CDR1 is SEHNR and CDR2 FQNEAQ (reference sequence). Written as DNA, the CDR3 is TGTGCCAGCAGCCTGGGCCTAGCGGGAGGTAGCACAGATACGCAGTATTTT. It encodes CASSLGLAGGSTDTQYF.

The chain is built from TRBV28 and TRBJ2-1, with a weak D call TRBD2 (6 bases). Germline CDR1 and CDR2: MDHEN and SYDVKM. This CDR3 has 16 residues. V lost 6 bases to trimming and J lost 0 bases, with 15 bases between them. This chain's CDR3 is CASSLGRRTSYNEQFF. DNA of the CDR3: TGTGCCAGCAGCTTAGGGAGGCGGACCTCCTACAATGAGCAGTTCTTC.

The V call is TRBV6-1, the J call TRBJ1-1; no firm D call. CDR1 is MNHNS, CDR2 SASEGT, per germline. The CDR3 totals 14 residues. V was shortened by 8 bases and J by 1 base, with 14 bases between the two germline ends. CDR3 DNA: TGTGCCAGCGCGTTTTTATCCCGGAACACTGAAGCTTTCTTT. As protein: CASAFLSRNTEAFF.

This chain connects TRBV6-1 to TRBJ1-2, with 7 bases fitting TRBD1. Germline V gene data show CDR1 as MNHNS and CDR2 as SASEGT. V was clipped by 3 bases and J by 4 bases; unmatched bases: 2. The CDR3 runs 13 residues. CDR3 sequence reads: CASSEQGGYGYTF. DNA for the CDR3: TGTGCCAGCAGTGAGCAGGGGGGCTATGGCTACACCTTC.

The chain employs TRBV28 and TRBJ1-2; 7 bases agree with TRBD1. The J segment lost 8 bases and the V segment lost 2 bases, leaving 11 bases of the junction unmatched. The CDR3 has 15 amino acids. The germline gives CDR1 MDHEN, CDR2 SYDVKM. CDR3 loop: CASSLGGQHPKGYTF. CDR3 nucleotides: TGTGCCAGCAGTTTAGGGGGACAGCACCCGAAGGGCTACACCTTC.

The chain combines TRBV7-3 with TRBJ2-1; possibly TRBD2 for D (6 bases). The V gene's germline CDR1 is SGHTA and CDR2 FQGTGA. The CDR3 runs 15 residues. Trimming removed 1 base at V and 4 bases at J, with 11 bases between. CDR3 loop: CASSLRGELYNEQFF. CDR3 DNA: TGTGCCAGCAGCTTAAGGGGGGAACTATACAATGAGCAGTTCTTC. Combining the CDR3 with reference TRBV7-3 and TRBJ2-1 gives the whole variable domain GAGVSQTPSNKVTEKGKYVELRCDPISGHTALYWYRQSLGQGPEFLIYFQGTGAADDSGLPNDRFFAVRPEGSVSTLKIQRTERGDSAVYLCASSLRGELYNEQFFGPGTRLTVL.

The chain is built from TRBV5-6 and TRBJ2-7; 8 bases match TRBD2. V was pared by 2 bases and J by 5 bases, with 12 bases of the junction left unmatched. The CDR3 is 16 residues long. Germline V CDR1 and CDR2: SGHDT, YYEEEE. The chain's CDR3 is CASSFAQTSAPHEQYF. CDR3 in DNA: TGTGCCAGCAGCTTCGCCCAGACTAGCGCTCCCCACGAGCAGTACTTC.

The chain has TRBV15 and TRBJ1-1, with 9 bases identical to TRBD1. Germline V gives CDR1 LNHNV, CDR2 YYDKDF (reference sequence). This CDR3 is 17 amino acids long. V lost 1 base, J lost 3 bases, and 9 bases stayed unmatched. CDR3 in amino acids: CATSRASTGGWDTEAFF. Here the CDR3 DNA reads TGTGCCACCAGCAGAGCCTCGACAGGGGGTTGGGACACTGAAGCTTTCTTT.